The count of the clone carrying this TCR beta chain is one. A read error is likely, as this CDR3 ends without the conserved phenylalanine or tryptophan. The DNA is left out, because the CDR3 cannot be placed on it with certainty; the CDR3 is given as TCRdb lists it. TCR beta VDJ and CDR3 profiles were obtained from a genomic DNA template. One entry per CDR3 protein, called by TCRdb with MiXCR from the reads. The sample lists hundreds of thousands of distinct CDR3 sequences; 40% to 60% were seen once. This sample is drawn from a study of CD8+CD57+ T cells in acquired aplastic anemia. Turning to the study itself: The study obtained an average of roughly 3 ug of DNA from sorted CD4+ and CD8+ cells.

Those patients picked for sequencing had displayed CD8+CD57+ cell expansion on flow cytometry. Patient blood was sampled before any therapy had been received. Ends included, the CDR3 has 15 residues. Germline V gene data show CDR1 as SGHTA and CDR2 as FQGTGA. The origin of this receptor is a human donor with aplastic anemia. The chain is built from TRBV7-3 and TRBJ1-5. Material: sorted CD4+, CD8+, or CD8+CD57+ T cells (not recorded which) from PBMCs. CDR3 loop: CASSPAGGSNQPQQT.